What follows are 32 T cell receptor beta chains derived from one specimen sequenced in a study of graft-versus-host responses after intestinal transplantation (dated by TCRdb to 2020 to 2023). This specimen's time point label, interpreted: cells obtained before transplantation from donor or recipient. Library prep was done by the immunoSEQ multiplex PCR assay. As stored in TCRdb, this immuneACCESS dataset retains in-frame rearrangements with V and J assigned. A fraction of the clones does not appear; measured against another copy, unresolved V genes explain less than half of the discrepancy, and the remainder lacks a known reason. This sample has about 73,000 clones in its table, and roughly 89% of those were observed once. The ten largest clones take up around 4% of the sample. Antigen specificity for these receptors is unknown. The starting material was unstimulated CD8+ T cells sorted from spleen or lymph node cells, obtained before transplant. The source of these receptors is a human donor who was the organ donor for an intestinal transplant.

V usage is TRBV27 and J usage is TRBJ2-7, with 9 bases aligning to TRBD2. Germline V gene lookup returns CDR1 MNHEY and CDR2 SMNVEV (reference sequence). Unmatched junction bases numbered 10, after V lost 7 bases and J lost 3 bases. This CDR3 contains 15 residues. CDR3 amino acids: CASTEQSGGCYEQYV. CDR3 coding DNA: TGTGCCAGCACCGAACAGAGCGGGGGGTGCTACGAGCAGTACGTC.

CDR3 in DNA: TGTGCCAGCAGCCAAGGCGGAGGCTACACCTTC. Translated, it gives CASSQGGGYTF. V gene TRBV4-2 combines with J gene TRBJ1-2; D gene ambiguous. The CDR3 covers 11 residues. V lost 1 base and J 8 bases, leaving 5 bases between the germline ends. Per the germline V gene, CDR1 is LGHNA and CDR2 is YNFKEQ.

V usage is TRBV7-3 and J usage is TRBJ1-1; 8 bases are shared with TRBD1. The V segment lost 5 bases and the J segment 1 base; nucleotides outside the gene matches: 3. This CDR3 comprises 14 residues. In germline, CDR1 is SGHTA, CDR2 FQGTGA. The CDR3 loop reads CASSLDRGNTEAFF. The CDR3 nucleotides are TGTGCCAGCAGCCTCGACAGGGGGAACACTGAAGCTTTCTTT.

This chain connects TRBV28 to TRBJ1-3; possibly TRBD1 for D (5 bases). CDR1 and CDR2 (germline): MDHEN, SYDVKM. The CDR3 extends over 15 amino acids. V was clipped by 2 bases and J by 1 base, with 9 bases between them. This CDR3 reads CASSLGAGSGNTIYF. The DNA for the CDR3 is TGTGCCAGCAGTTTAGGCGCAGGGTCTGGAAACACCATATATTTT. The whole variable domain, filled in from reference TRBV28 and TRBJ1-3, reads DVKVTQSSRYLVKRTGEKVFLECVQDMDHENMFWYRQDPGLGLRLIYFSYDVKMKEKGDIPEGYSVSREKKERFSLILESASTNQTSMYLCASSLGAGSGNTIYFGEGSWLTVV.

The genes are TRBV5-4 and TRBJ2-1, with unresolved D. The CDR3 has 13 amino acids. Trimming shortened V by 0 bases and J by 9 bases, and 10 bases separated the two germline ends. Germline V gene lookup returns CDR1 SGHNT and CDR2 YYREEE (reference sequence). The CDR3 sequence: CASSLVFPGEQFF. The CDR3, as DNA: TGTGCCAGCAGCTTGGTTTTTCCGGGTGAGCAGTTCTTC.

The rearrangement uses TRBV9 and TRBJ1-2, with 9 bases lining up with TRBD1. V dropped 5 bases and J dropped 2; count of bases not matched to a gene: 1. Germline V gene lookup returns CDR1 SGDLS and CDR2 YYNGEE. The CDR3 length is 13 residues. The CDR3 coding sequence is TGTGCCAGCAGTGACAGGGGGAACTATGGCTACACCTTC. Translated, it gives CASSDRGNYGYTF.

The V and J genes are TRBV11-1 and TRBJ1-4, with TRBD1 as a possible D gene (5 bases). This CDR3 is 15 amino acids long. Germline-derived CDR1 and CDR2 are SGHAT and FQDESV (reference sequence). The V gene lost 2 bases and the J gene lost 7 bases, with 14 bases spanning the gap. The CDR3 protein is CASSLSGSGGEKLFF. Here the CDR3 DNA reads TGTGCCAGCAGCTTATCCGGTTCGGGGGGTGAAAAACTGTTTTTT.

This chain links TRBV6-5 with TRBJ2-1; 7 bases map to TRBD2. The germline CDR1 and CDR2 sequences are MNHEY and SVGAGI. The CDR3 has 14 amino acids. V trimming: 3 bases; J trimming: 7 bases; junction bases outside the gene matches: 6. The CDR3 loop reads CASSYPGGGNEQFF. CDR3 DNA: TGTGCCAGCAGTTATCCGGGGGGAGGTAATGAGCAGTTCTTC.

The V and J genes are TRBV6-5 and TRBJ1-6; a possible D gene is TRBD1 (6 bases). This CDR3 has 13 amino acids. The V end was cut by 8 bases, the J end by 7 bases, with 12 bases between. Per the germline V gene, CDR1 is MNHEY and CDR2 is SVGAGI. CDR3 DNA sequence: TGTGCCAGCTCTCCTACAGGGAATTCACCCCTCCACTTT. Amino acids: CASSPTGNSPLHF.

The rearrangement links TRBV2 to TRBJ2-2; 9 bases map to TRBD1. CDR1 is SNHLY and CDR2 is FYNNEI in the germline V gene. CDR3 length: 15 amino acids. Unmatched junction bases numbered 9, after V lost 6 bases and J lost 7 bases. The CDR3 loop is CASSEDRGAGGELFF. As DNA, the CDR3 is TGTGCCAGCAGCGAGGACAGGGGCGCCGGCGGGGAGCTGTTTTTT. Full variable domain (remainder filled in from reference TRBV2 and TRBJ2-2): EPEVTQTPSHQVTQMGQEVILRCVPISNHLYFYWYRQILGQKVEFLVSFYNNEISEKSEIFDDQFSVERPDGSNFTLKIRSTKLEDSAMYFCASSEDRGAGGELFFGEGSRLTVL.

The genes are TRBV27 and TRBJ1-1; no reliable D call. This CDR3 has 14 residues. Germline-derived CDR1 and CDR2 are MNHEY and SMNVEV (reference sequence). Trimming shortened V by 5 bases and J by 1 base, and 11 bases separated the two germline ends. CDR3 coding DNA: TGTGCCAGCAGTCCAACAACGTGGAACACTGAAGCTTTCTTT. Translated: CASSPTTWNTEAFF.

The gene calls are TRBV27 and TRBJ1-5; D remains ambiguous. From germline, CDR1 is MNHEY and CDR2 SMNVEV (reference sequence). The V and J ends lost 0 bases and 1 base respectively, with 7 bases between them. The CDR3 runs 15 residues. CDR3 amino acids: CASSLSGSSNQPQHF. CDR3 nucleotides: TGTGCCAGCAGTTTATCCGGTTCGAGCAATCAGCCCCAGCATTTT.

The gene calls are TRBV7-9 and TRBJ2-7, with 9 bases matching TRBD2. J lost 2 bases, V lost 1 base, and 3 bases had no gene match. Per the germline V gene, CDR1 is SEHNR and CDR2 is FQNEAQ (reference sequence). The CDR3 has 15 amino acids. The DNA for the CDR3 is TGTGCCAGCAGCTTAGGACTAGCGGAAACCTACGAGCAGTACGTC. It codes for CASSLGLAETYEQYV.

The rearrangement links TRBV7-2 to TRBJ2-1, with D perhaps TRBD2 (5 bases). Germline values: CDR1 SGHTA, CDR2 FQGNSA. The CDR3 runs to 16 residues. Trimming took 4 bases from V and 0 from J, leaving 13 bases between them. Here the CDR3 reads CASSSWSGSSYNEQFF. The CDR3 coding sequence is TGTGCCAGCAGCTCCTGGAGCGGAAGCTCCTACAATGAGCAGTTCTTC.

V usage is TRBV18 and J usage is TRBJ1-4; maybe TRBD1 (5 bases). The CDR3 is 17 residues long. Trimming cost V 5 bases and J 3 bases, with 19 bases left between them. Germline lookup yields CDR1 KGHSH and CDR2 LQKENI. The CDR3 nucleotides read TGTGCCAGCTCAGCGACAGAAGGGGCCGTGGCTAATGAAAAACTGTTTTTT. It codes for CASSATEGAVANEKLFF.

V gene TRBV5-1 combines with J gene TRBJ1-1; D not certain. CDR1 SGHRS and CDR2 YFSETQ come from the germline V gene. The CDR3 spans 16 residues. The V gene lost 1 base and the J gene lost 3 bases, with 16 bases spanning the gap. The CDR3: CASSLLRGGKDTEAFF. Here the CDR3 DNA reads TGCGCCAGCAGCTTGTTGCGGGGAGGTAAGGACACTGAAGCTTTCTTT.

The chain couples TRBV27 to TRBJ2-3; maybe TRBD2 (5 bases). V was cut by 4 bases and J by 15 bases, with 26 bases left in between. The CDR3 has 15 amino acids. The germline V gene has CDR1 MNHEY and CDR2 SMNVEV (reference sequence). The CDR3 sequence is CASSSPPGLPTRYYF. CDR3 bases: TGTGCCAGCAGTTCACCGCCCGGACTGCCCACACGCTACTATTTT.

The gene calls are TRBV27 and TRBJ2-3; 8 bases are shared with TRBD1. Looked up from germline, CDR1 is MNHEY and CDR2 is SMNVEV (reference sequence). The CDR3 is made up of 13 amino acids. Unmatched junction bases numbered 4, after V lost 7 bases and J lost 4 bases. CDR3: CASTQGASDTQYF. The CDR3 DNA sequence: TGTGCCAGCACCCAGGGGGCCTCAGATACGCAGTATTTT.

The V call is TRBV7-3, the J call TRBJ1-1; D unclear. Germline V gene data show CDR1 as SGHTA and CDR2 as FQGTGA. The CDR3 totals 14 residues. Trimming removed 1 base at V and 1 base at J, with 7 bases between. This CDR3 is CASSLSGQNTEAFF. In nucleotides, the CDR3 is TGTGCCAGCAGCTTAAGTGGGCAGAACACTGAAGCTTTCTTT.

The gene calls are TRBV27 and TRBJ2-3, with 8 bases identical to TRBD2. The CDR3 loop spans 15 amino acids. J lost 2 bases, V lost 3 bases, and 4 bases had no gene match. Germline V gene data show CDR1 as MNHEY and CDR2 as SMNVEV (reference sequence). For the CDR3, the DNA is TGTGCCAGCAGTTTTTCGGGGGGGGACACAGATACGCAGTATTTT. Its protein is CASSFSGGDTDTQYF.

Only a few counts were recorded for this clone. The chain uses TRBV15 and TRBJ1-3; tentative D call: TRBD1 (5 bases). Germline lookup yields CDR1 LNHNV and CDR2 YYDKDF (reference sequence). The CDR3 contains 16 residues. V lost 0 bases and J lost 2, with 11 bases in between. The CDR3 bases are TGTGCCACCAGCAGAGATGGGGGGTCCGCTGGAAACACCATATATTTT. Translated, it gives CATSRDGGSAGNTIYF.

The V call is TRBV4-3, the J call TRBJ2-3, with D possibly TRBD1 on 6 matching bases. V lost 4 bases and J lost 2, with 19 bases in between. From germline, CDR1 is LGHNA and CDR2 YSLEER. This CDR3 comprises 17 residues. The CDR3 coding sequence is TGCGCCAGCAGCCCCGCTCTAGGACAGCATCTCACAGATACGCAGTATTTT. Translating it yields CASSPALGQHLTDTQYF.

The chain has TRBV28 and TRBJ2-1, with 11 bases that match TRBD2. V lost 6 bases and J lost 3; bases outside the gene matches: 4. CDR3 length: 15 residues. From germline, CDR1 is MDHEN and CDR2 SYDVKM. The CDR3 DNA reads TGTGCCAGCAGCAAAACTAGCGGGGGCTACAATGAGCAGTTCTTC. The encoded protein is CASSKTSGGYNEQFF.

The CDR3 nucleotides read TGTGCCAGCAGTGGGACTAGCGGGGGCACAGATACGCAGTATTTT. This translates into CASSGTSGGTDTQYF. This rearrangement joins TRBV6-4 to TRBJ2-3, with TRBD2 identical over 12 bases. Germline CDR1 reads MRHNA; CDR2 reads SNTAGT. The CDR3 sequence is 15 residues long. V was clipped by 4 bases and J by 1 base; unmatched bases: 0.

The chain employs TRBV13 and TRBJ1-6; unclear D gene. This CDR3 has 13 amino acids. The V and J ends lost 10 bases and 3 bases respectively, with 10 bases between them. Germline assignment: CDR1 PRHDT and CDR2 FYEKMQ (reference sequence). CDR3 protein: CATAGGYNSPLHF. Here the CDR3 DNA reads TGTGCCACCGCGGGAGGCTATAATTCACCCCTCCACTTT.

The chain couples TRBV6-1 to TRBJ2-3; TRBD2 matches 10 bases. The CDR3 loop spans 15 amino acids. Trimming took 1 base from V and 4 from J; bases not matched to a gene: 2. The germline V gene encodes CDR1 MNHNS and CDR2 SASEGT. Written as DNA, the CDR3 is TGTGCCAGCAGTGAAGAAGCGGGGGGGTCAGATACGCAGTATTTT. This encodes CASSEEAGGSDTQYF.

This clone was recorded once. V is TRBV14 and J is TRBJ1-6; 9 nucleotides agree with TRBD1. Trimming at V came to 3 bases and at J to 12 bases, leaving 9 bases not matched to a gene. The CDR3 consists of 15 residues. Per the germline V gene, CDR1 is SGHDN and CDR2 is FVKESK. The CDR3 DNA is TGTGCCAGCAGCCACACCGGGACAGGGTCTGTACCCCTCCACTTT. It translates to CASSHTGTGSVPLHF.

This clone was seen just once. The chain couples TRBV28 to TRBJ2-7, with D perhaps TRBD1 (6 bases). Between the trimmed V and J ends, which lost 5 bases and 6 bases, there was a span of 17 bases. The CDR3 is made up of 14 amino acids. Per germline, CDR1 MDHEN and CDR2 SYDVKM. The CDR3 region has the DNA TGTGCCAGCAGTGAAGGACAGTTGACGGGCGAGCAGTACGTC. The encoded protein is CASSEGQLTGEQYV.

The chain links TRBV4-1 to TRBJ1-6, with 10 nucleotides matching TRBD1. The germline CDR1 and CDR2 sequences are MGHRA and YSYEKL. J gave up 10 bases and V 3 bases, and 6 bases lay outside the gene matches. CDR3 length: 15 residues. In nucleotides, the CDR3 is TGCGCCAGCAGCCACCAGACAGGGGGCGTCTCACCCCTCCACTTT. This encodes CASSHQTGGVSPLHF.

This sequence joins TRBV11-2 and TRBJ2-1; D uncertain. V lost 0 bases to trimming and J lost 4 bases, with 19 bases between them. CDR3 length equals 18 residues. The germline gives CDR1 SGHAT, CDR2 FQNNGV. CDR3 loop: CASSLDGLFIGLYNEQFF. The CDR3, as DNA: TGTGCCAGCAGCTTAGATGGGCTTTTCATTGGGTTGTACAATGAGCAGTTCTTC.

The V and J genes are TRBV19 and TRBJ1-4; no clear D gene. CDR3 size: 13 residues. CDR1 LNHDA and CDR2 SQIVND come from the germline V gene (reference sequence). Deletions cut 2 bases from V and 5 bases from J, with 6 bases between. CDR3 sequence: CASSISLNEKLFF. The CDR3 DNA reads as TGTGCCAGTAGTATATCTCTGAATGAAAAACTGTTTTTT.

This chain connects TRBV5-6 to TRBJ2-1, with 9 positions matching TRBD1. With V trimmed by 4 bases and J by 0 bases, 5 bases remained unmatched. The germline V gene encodes CDR1 SGHDT and CDR2 YYEEEE. The length of the CDR3 is 16 residues. CDR3 bases: TGTGCCAGCAGCCACGGGACAGGGAGCTCCTACAATGAGCAGTTCTTC. The encoded protein is CASSHGTGSSYNEQFF. Combining the CDR3 with reference TRBV5-6 and TRBJ2-1 gives the whole variable domain DAGVTQSPTHLIKTRGQQVTLRCSPKSGHDTVSWYQQALGQGPQFIFQYYEEEERQRGNFPDRFSGHQFPNYSSELNVNALLLGDSALYLCASSHGTGSSYNEQFFGPGTRLTVL.